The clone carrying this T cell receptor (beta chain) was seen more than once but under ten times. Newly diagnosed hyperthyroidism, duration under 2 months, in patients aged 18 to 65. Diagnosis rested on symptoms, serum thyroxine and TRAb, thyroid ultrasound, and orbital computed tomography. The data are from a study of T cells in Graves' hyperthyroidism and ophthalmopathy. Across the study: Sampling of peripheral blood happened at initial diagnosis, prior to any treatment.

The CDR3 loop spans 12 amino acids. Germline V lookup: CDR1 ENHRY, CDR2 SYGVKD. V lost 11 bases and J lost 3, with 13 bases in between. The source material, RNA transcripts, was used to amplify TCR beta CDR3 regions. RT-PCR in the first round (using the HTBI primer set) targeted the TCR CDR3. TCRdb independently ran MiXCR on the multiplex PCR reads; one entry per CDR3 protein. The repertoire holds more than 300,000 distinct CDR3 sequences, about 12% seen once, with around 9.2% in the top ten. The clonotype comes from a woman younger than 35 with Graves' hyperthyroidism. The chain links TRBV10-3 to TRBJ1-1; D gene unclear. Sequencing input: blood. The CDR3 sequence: CAAREGDTEAFF. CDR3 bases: TGTGCCGCCAGAGAGGGAGACACTGAAGCTTTCTTT.